The entry below gives a single T cell receptor (beta chain) sequence along with its context. This record comes from a study of blood T cell repertoires in COVID-19. Study-level information: Collection of acute and convalescent COVID-19 samples took place in the United States, Italy and Spain.

Original processing notes: Researchers report that nucleated cell counts were estimated from reference gene primer amplification. The repertoire was sequenced with immunoSEQ multiplex PCR; TCRdb's copy has only in-frame clones and lacks some. V, J and clone size are taken as reported in that table, and D and trimming were inferred from the DNA itself. The sample lists 200,000 to 300,000 clones; more than 70% were seen once. The sample comprised PBMCs or T cells enriched from blood (not recorded which). The TCR originated in a woman aged 40-49 years with acute COVID-19.

CDR3 bases: TGTGCCAGCAGCCCCCGGGGGAGTGCAGGAGATACGCAGTATTTT. Protein sequence: CASSPRGSAGDTQYF. The gene calls are TRBV2 and TRBJ2-3, with D possibly TRBD2 on 6 matching bases. Trimming took off 6 bases at V and 5 bases at J, with 18 bases between the two ends. This CDR3 contains 15 residues. The germline gives CDR1 SNHLY, CDR2 FYNNEI. The full variable domain, in which reference TRBV2 and TRBJ2-3 provide the parts outside the CDR3, is EPEVTQTPSHQVTQMGQEVILRCVPISNHLYFYWYRQILGQKVEFLVSFYNNEISEKSEIFDDQFSVERPDGSNFTLKIRSTKLEDSAMYFCASSPRGSAGDTQYFGPGTRLTVL.